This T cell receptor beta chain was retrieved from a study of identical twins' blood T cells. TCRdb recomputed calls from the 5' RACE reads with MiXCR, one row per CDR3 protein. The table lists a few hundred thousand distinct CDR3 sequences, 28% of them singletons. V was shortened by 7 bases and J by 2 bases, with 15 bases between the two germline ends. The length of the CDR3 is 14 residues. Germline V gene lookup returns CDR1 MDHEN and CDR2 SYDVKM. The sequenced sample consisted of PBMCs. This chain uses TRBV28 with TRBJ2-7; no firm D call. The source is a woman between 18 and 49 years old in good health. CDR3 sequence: CASILTGSAYEQYF. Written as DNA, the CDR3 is TGTGCCAGCATCCTGACCGGCAGCGCCTACGAGCAGTACTTC. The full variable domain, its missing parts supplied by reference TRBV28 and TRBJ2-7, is DVKVTQSSRYLVKRTGEKVFLECVQDMDHENMFWYRQDPGLGLRLIYFSYDVKMKEKGDIPEGYSVSREKKERFSLILESASTNQTSMYLCASILTGSAYEQYFGPGTRLTVT.